This T cell receptor (beta chain) was captured by sequencing in a study of control samples from healthy donors and cancer patients. Sequencing was performed with immunoSEQ multiplex PCR; in TCRdb, only in-frame clones are kept and a portion is missing. The sample records roughly 43,000 clones, more than 70% being singletons. The CDR3 spans 16 residues. V dropped 0 bases and J dropped 0 bases, with 9 bases sitting between them. In germline, CDR1 is LGHNA, CDR2 YSLEER. The V call is TRBV4-3, the J call TRBJ1-3; D is unresolved. The sample taken for sequencing was PBMCs. This clonotype originated in a woman aged 55 to 70 with lung cancer. CDR3 loop: CASSQDPESSGNTIYF. The CDR3 coding sequence is TGCGCCAGCAGCCAAGACCCGGAATCCTCTGGAAACACCATATATTTT.